The 9 T cell receptor beta chains below come from one sample, sequenced in a study of lymphopenia after photon versus proton radiotherapy. Assay used: immunoSEQ multiplex PCR; TCRdb lists only in-frame clones, some missing. The table includes around 33,000 clones, 75% to 90% detected once. The specimen was peripheral blood, collected from a patient treated with proton-based radiotherapy. The source is a woman aged 70-85 years with pancreatic cancer. Some clones in this sample may be carry-over from other donors' samples.

The J gene is TRBJ2-1, the V gene TRBV7-2; 7 bases map to TRBD1. Unmatched junction bases numbered 6, after V lost 4 bases and J lost 3 bases. Germline V gene lookup returns CDR1 SGHTA and CDR2 FQGNSA. The CDR3 loop spans 15 amino acids. The DNA of the CDR3 is TGTGCCAGCAGCTCCTCCGGGACAGACTACAATGAGCAGTTCTTC. This sequence encodes CASSSSGTDYNEQFF. Full variable domain (missing parts from reference TRBV7-2 and TRBJ2-1): GAGVSQSPSNKVTEKGKDVELRCDPISGHTALYWYRQSLGQGLEFLIYFQGNSAPDKSGLPSDRFSAERTGGSVSTLTIQRTQQEDSAVYLCASSSSGTDYNEQFFGPGTRLTVL.

This rearrangement joins TRBV30 to TRBJ2-7; the D gene is possibly TRBD2 (6 bases). Germline V gives CDR1 GTSNPN, CDR2 SVGIG (reference sequence). This CDR3 has 12 residues. V shed 4 bases and J shed 2 bases, with 9 bases lying between them. CDR3 protein: CAWNSGTYEQYF. In nucleotides, the CDR3 is TGTGCCTGGAATAGCGGAACCTACGAGCAGTACTTC.

The chain combines TRBV27 with TRBJ2-7, with 7 bases fitting TRBD1. Germline V gives CDR1 MNHEY, CDR2 SMNVEV (reference sequence). CDR3 length equals 15 residues. The V gene end was trimmed by 2 bases and the J gene end by 0 bases; junction bases not matched to a gene: 4. CDR3 region: CASSLVGDSSYEQYF. The CDR3 DNA follows: TGTGCCAGCAGTTTAGTCGGGGACAGCTCCTACGAGCAGTACTTC.

The rearrangement links TRBV19 to TRBJ1-4; perhaps TRBD1 as D (5 bases). Germline loops: CDR1 LNHDA, CDR2 SQIVND (reference sequence). The V gene lost 3 bases and the J gene lost 2 bases, with 7 bases spanning the gap. CDR3 length: 14 amino acids. CDR3: CASSMGTTNEKLFF. As DNA, the CDR3 is TGTGCCAGTAGTATGGGGACCACTAATGAAAAACTGTTTTTT.

The genes are TRBV11-2 and TRBJ1-4, with D unresolved. The V gene's germline CDR1 is SGHAT and CDR2 FQNNGV. Trimming cost V 2 bases and J 10 bases, with 8 bases left between them. CDR3 length: 12 residues. CDR3 loop: CASSLPGRKLFF. In DNA, the CDR3 is TGTGCCAGCAGCTTACCGGGGAGAAAACTGTTTTTT. The variable domain in full, completed from reference TRBV11-2 and TRBJ1-4, reads EAGVAQSPRYKIIEKRQSVAFWCNPISGHATLYWYQQILGQGPKLLIQFQNNGVVDDSQLPKDRFSAERLKGVDSTLKIQPAKLEDSAVYLCASSLPGRKLFFGSGTQLSVL.

The gene calls are TRBV29-1 and TRBJ1-1, with 7 bases matching TRBD1. Losses at the gene ends were 4 bases for V and 0 bases for J; bases not matched to a gene: 11. CDR1 and CDR2 (germline): SQVTM, ANQGSEA. The CDR3 has 16 amino acids. Here the CDR3 reads CSVVTPTGIMNTEAFF. CDR3 in DNA: TGCAGCGTTGTCACCCCGACAGGGATCATGAACACTGAAGCTTTCTTT.

The genes are TRBV7-9 and TRBJ2-5, with D perhaps being TRBD1 or TRBD2 (6 bases each). The CDR3 has 16 amino acids. The germline V gene encodes CDR1 SEHNR and CDR2 FQNEAQ (reference sequence). V was pared by 1 base and J by 2 bases, with 14 bases between. The CDR3 DNA sequence: TGTGCCAGCAGCTTAGAGGGGGGAGGTCCTCAAGAGACCCAGTACTTC. Residues: CASSLEGGGPQETQYF.

This clone came up once. V and J are TRBV10-2 and TRBJ2-5, with D perhaps TRBD1 (7 bases). This CDR3 is built from 15 residues. Deletions cut 3 bases from V and 5 bases from J, with 16 bases between. CDR1 is WSHSY and CDR2 is SAAADI in the germline V gene. The CDR3 loop is CASSDGDRAGETQYF. CDR3 in DNA: TGCGCCAGCAGTGATGGTGACAGGGCGGGGGAGACCCAGTACTTC.

The genes are TRBV4-1 and TRBJ2-7; D may be TRBD1 (6 bases). This CDR3 is 14 amino acids long. Germline V gene lookup returns CDR1 MGHRA and CDR2 YSYEKL. V gave up 0 bases and J gave up 1 base, with 7 bases separating them. In DNA, the CDR3 is TGCGCCAGCAGCCAAGAGGACAGTTCCTACGAGCAGTACTTC. Residues: CASSQEDSSYEQYF.